This passage covers 17 T cell receptor beta chains from one sample sequenced in a study of Ad26.COV2.S vaccination and SARS-CoV-2 variants. Assay: immunoSEQ multiplex PCR; the TCRdb copy retains only in-frame clones and omits some. The data contain 440,000 or so clones, nearly 90% of them singletons. Specified treatment: about 20 received Ad26.COV2.S at low or high dose, single or two shots; several received placebo; per-sample allocation not given. Day 63 after the first vaccine or placebo injection was the time point for sampling. The material was peripheral blood, obtained in a trial of Ad26.COV2.S vaccine versus placebo. These receptors all come from a person between 18 and 60 years old who received the Ad26.COV2.S COVID-19 vaccine or a placebo.

The chain has TRBV28 and TRBJ1-3; 9 nucleotides line up with TRBD1. The CDR3 contains 20 residues. J gave up 4 bases and V 5 bases, and 21 bases lay outside the gene matches. Germline V gives CDR1 MDHEN, CDR2 SYDVKM. The CDR3 DNA reads TGTGCCAGCAGTCGAACCGTCCCGGGACAGGGTATAACGTCCGGAAACACCATATATTTT. It yields the protein CASSRTVPGQGITSGNTIYF.

This sequence joins TRBV6-5 and TRBJ1-3; the match to TRBD1 covers 7 bases. The length of the CDR3 is 14 residues. V dropped 5 bases and J dropped 6; count of bases not matched to a gene: 7. Germline values: CDR1 MNHEY, CDR2 SVGAGI. CDR3 loop: CASSTMGQPNTIYF. CDR3 DNA: TGTGCCAGCAGTACCATGGGACAGCCAAACACCATATATTTT.

The chain couples TRBV2 to TRBJ1-3; 7 nucleotides agree with TRBD1. There are 17 residues in the CDR3. CDR1 is SNHLY and CDR2 is FYNNEI in the germline V gene. The trim removed 6 bases at V and 1 base at J, leaving 12 bases unmatched. For the CDR3, the DNA is TGTGCCAGCAGACTCGACAGGGTGTATTATTCTGGAAACACCATATATTTT. Protein sequence: CASRLDRVYYSGNTIYF. Drawing the rest from reference TRBV2 and TRBJ1-3, the complete variable domain is EPEVTQTPSHQVTQMGQEVILRCVPISNHLYFYWYRQILGQKVEFLVSFYNNEISEKSEIFDDQFSVERPDGSNFTLKIRSTKLEDSAMYFCASRLDRVYYSGNTIYFGEGSWLTVV.

The chain joins TRBV11-2 to TRBJ2-7, with D perhaps matching TRBD1 (6 bases). V was clipped by 6 bases and J by 2 bases, with 11 bases between them. This CDR3 is built from 13 residues. CDR1 is SGHAT, CDR2 FQNNGV, per germline. The CDR3 DNA reads as TGTGCCAGCAGAAGAACAGGGACCTACGAGCAGTACTTC. Translated: CASRRTGTYEQYF.

This chain links TRBV6-5 with TRBJ2-3; 7 bases line up with TRBD1. The CDR3 extends over 14 amino acids. With 3 bases clipped from V and 3 bases from J, the junction kept 3 bases outside the gene matches. CDR1 is MNHEY and CDR2 is SVGAGI in the germline V gene. CDR3 in amino acids: CASSYKTGTDTQYF. The CDR3 nucleotides read TGTGCCAGCAGTTATAAGACAGGGACAGATACGCAGTATTTT.

V and J are TRBV5-6 and TRBJ2-7; the D is unclear. This CDR3 has 13 amino acids. Germline CDR1 is SGHDT and CDR2 is YYEEEE. V was trimmed by 2 bases and J by 7 bases, leaving 13 bases between them. For the CDR3, the DNA is TGTGCCAGCAGCTTTGGACCCTTTGGGGAGCAGTACTTC. Its translation: CASSFGPFGEQYF.

The chain links TRBV6-5 to TRBJ2-2; the match to TRBD2 covers 7 bases. Germline V gives CDR1 MNHEY, CDR2 SVGAGI. The J segment lost 3 bases and the V segment lost 7 bases, leaving 5 bases of the junction unmatched. CDR3 length: 14 amino acids. The CDR3 sequence is CASTGGYYTGELFF. The CDR3 DNA reads TGTGCCAGCACCGGGGGGTATTACACCGGGGAGCTGTTTTTT.

The rearrangement uses TRBV30 and TRBJ2-7, with TRBD1 matching over 11 bases. The CDR3 has 12 amino acids. In germline, CDR1 is GTSNPN, CDR2 SVGIG (reference sequence). In DNA form, the CDR3 reads TGTGCGTGGGACAGGGGGTCCTACGAGCAGTACTTC. Encoded protein: CAWDRGSYEQYF.

This clone was detected only a few times. V usage is TRBV18 and J usage is TRBJ1-3; no reliable D call. The CDR3 covers 15 residues. Germline V CDR1 and CDR2: KGHSH, LQKENI. V was clipped by 3 bases and J by 0 bases, with 9 bases between them. The CDR3 bases are TGTGCCAGCTCACCCTACACCAGCTCTGGAAACACCATATATTTT. Its translation: CASSPYTSSGNTIYF.

The rearrangement links TRBV6-2 or TRBV6-3 to TRBJ1-1; TRBD1 is a possible D gene (6 bases). This CDR3 region has 12 residues. Trimming left V 4 bases short and J 9 bases short, with 12 bases between. Germline loops: CDR1 MNHEY, CDR2 SVGEGT. CDR3 nucleotides: TGTGCCAGCAGTTCAACGGGACATCAAGCTTTCTTT. As protein: CASSSTGHQAFF.

The chain couples TRBV19 to TRBJ2-1, with 9 nucleotides matching TRBD1. After removal of 3 bases from V and 9 bases from J, the junction contained 6 bases not matched to a gene. Germline CDR1 is LNHDA and CDR2 is SQIVND (reference sequence). The CDR3 contains 14 residues. CDR3 in DNA: TGTGCCAGTAGTATCCCGGGGACAGGGAGTGAGCAGTTCTTC. It is translated as CASSIPGTGSEQFF.

CDR3 nucleotide sequence: TGTGCCAGCAACCCTAGCGGTTATAGGGGACAGGGGAGAGGGGGCTACACCTTC. This encodes CASNPSGYRGQGRGGYTF. J is TRBJ1-2 and V is TRBV2, with 10 bases matching TRBD1. The CDR3 extends over 18 amino acids. Germline CDR1 reads SNHLY; CDR2 reads FYNNEI. J gave up 8 bases and V 7 bases, and 22 bases lay outside the gene matches.

This rearrangement joins TRBV9 to TRBJ2-6; D remains unclear. The CDR3 is 14 amino acids. Trimming removed 3 bases from V and 4 bases from J, with 8 bases in between. Germline V gene lookup returns CDR1 SGDLS and CDR2 YYNGEE. The CDR3 loop reads CASSGSSGANVLTF. CDR3 sequence (DNA): TGTGCCAGCAGCGGCAGCTCAGGGGCCAACGTCCTGACTTTC.

About this clone: The same CDR3 also results from other DNA sequences found in this sample. V usage is TRBV4-1 and J usage is TRBJ1-1; D remains unclear. V was pared by 3 bases and J by 8 bases, with 7 bases between. The germline CDR1 and CDR2 sequences are MGHRA and YSYEKL. The CDR3 extends over 11 amino acids. CDR3: CASSQGSEAFF. The CDR3 nucleotides read TGCGCCAGCAGCCAGGGCAGCGAAGCTTTCTTT.

V usage is TRBV25-1 and J usage is TRBJ2-7, with D uncertain. Trimming removed 2 bases at V and 2 bases at J, with 10 bases between. The V gene's germline CDR1 is MGHDK and CDR2 SYGVNS. The CDR3 is made up of 14 amino acids. The CDR3 sequence: CASSEGIRTYEQYF. The CDR3 region has the DNA TGTGCCAGCAGTGAAGGTATCAGAACCTACGAGCAGTACTTC.

The rearrangement links TRBV29-1 to TRBJ2-7; perhaps TRBD2 as D (6 bases). CDR3 length: 15 amino acids. V gave up 4 bases and J gave up 0 bases, with 16 bases separating them. Germline CDR1 reads SQVTM; CDR2 reads ANQGSEA. CDR3 in DNA: TGCAGCGTTGTGATTGGAGGGATTAACTCCTACGAGCAGTACTTC. Translating it yields CSVVIGGINSYEQYF.

The chain uses TRBV6-6 and TRBJ2-1, with D possibly being TRBD2 (7 bases). The germline CDR1 and CDR2 sequences are MNHNY and SVGAGI (reference sequence). Trimming cost V 2 bases and J 0 bases, with 11 bases left between them. The CDR3 loop spans 16 amino acids. The CDR3 region has the DNA TGTGCCAGCAGTTACGGGGGCGGGAGCTCCTACAATGAGCAGTTCTTC. Protein product: CASSYGGGSSYNEQFF.